Detailed here is one TCR beta chain. The antigen this receptor binds is unknown. No much larger clonotype is one base removed from it; base qualities were not supplied. Hyperthyroidism patients were newly diagnosed, had a disease duration of under 2 months, and were aged 18 to 65 years. Patients with uncontrolled infections, other autoimmune diseases, pregnancy or lactation were excluded. Diagnoses were based on clinical symptoms, serum thyroxine and TRAb, thyroid ultrasound and orbital computed tomography. Blood from progressor patients was drawn when they were first diagnosed with hyperthyroidism, before any ophthalmopathy symptoms appeared. PBMCs were isolated from about 9 ml of fresh peripheral blood by Ficoll-Paque density gradient centrifugation. Progressor patients were initially diagnosed with Graves' hyperthyroidism and developed ophthalmopathy during follow-up. Total RNA was extracted using Trizol reagent, and RNA quality was assessed on an Agilent 2100 Bioanalyzer.

This record belongs to a study of T cells in Graves' hyperthyroidism and ophthalmopathy (dated by TCRdb to the late 2010s). Regarding the study in general: Peripheral blood was collected at initial diagnosis, before any treatment. The 95 to 100 discovery patients were randomly divided into training and test sets at a 7:3 ratio. According to the paper, TCR Vbeta CDR3 sequencing was carried out on roughly 130 peripheral blood samples, which came from approximately 41 ophthalmopathy, under 85 hyperthyroidism and about 17 progressor patients. An independent validation cohort of under 20 hyperthyroidism patients and 15 or so patients who later progressed to ophthalmopathy tested prospective prediction of ophthalmopathy. In several Graves' hyperthyroidism patients, the study also compared T-cell repertoires from thyroid tissue with T-cell repertoires from blood. TCR V-J signatures able to tell the groups apart were searched for in a discovery cohort of approximately 95 patients, of whom under 45 had Graves' ophthalmopathy and 57 had stable Graves' hyperthyroidism. Following sampling, methimazole starting at 30 mg daily was given to hyperthyroidism patients, and high-dose intravenous methylprednisolone was given to ophthalmopathy patients.

The TCR beta CDR3 regions were amplified from the RNA transcripts. A first-round RT-PCR of the TCR CDR3 used the HTBI primer set with the Qiagen OneStep RT-PCR kit. Libraries were constructed in a second round of multiplex PCR, after which size selection and purification were performed. Sequencing of the libraries was done on an Illumina HiSeq2000 using paired-end 100 bp reads. In the source study's methods: SOAPnuke was used to process the raw data, throwing out any read that contained adapters or uncalled bases, had a mean Phred below 15, or lacked an exact constant-primer or identifier match. High-quality paired reads were merged with COPE v1.2.5, and unique nucleotide sequences were defined as clonotypes. Clonotypes were aligned to IMGT TRBV, TRBD and TRBJ reference segments using MiTCR v1.1. The analysis included only V-J combinations with a frequency above 0.0001, which together covered around 99% of the repertoires. The TCS score was defined as the ratio of F50 (clonal expansion) to E x V (chaos), calculated using BLOSUM62-based TCRdist between CDR3 peptides within each V-J. Welch's t-statistics and random forest reduced several hundred V-J features to 13, which were used in a naive Bayes classifier (R e1071). TCRdb reprocessed the public reads (quality trimming at Q25 with fastp, clone calling with MiXCR) and kept in-frame beta chains. Duplicate CDR3 protein sequences are folded into a single record with the most common DNA and genes. Here the V and J calls rest on TCRdb's processing, not on the authors' analysis. Across this sample there are more than 300,000 distinct CDR3 sequences, with approximately 17% seen only once. The ten largest clones take up about a third of the sample.

Findings and caveats that apply to the study as a whole: Ophthalmopathy was separated from stable hyperthyroidism by a 13 V-J signature model, with approximately 86% sensitivity and 81% to 83% specificity obtained in cross-validation and 80%/75% obtained in testing. In validation, progression to ophthalmopathy was predicted by the model with 65% to 71% sensitivity and 72.22% specificity, a median of about 6.4 months before onset. Most expanded thyroid clonotypes (frequency above 0.001) were also detected in blood, suggesting blood repertoires may reflect thyroid immune responses. Sample size was not statistically predetermined, and blinding of investigators to group allocation was not performed.

At the junction V is shortened by 1 base and J by 10 bases, with 17 bases in between. CDR1 WNHNN and CDR2 SYGVQD were looked up in the germline V gene (reference sequence). Reading from cysteine to phenylalanine, the CDR3 counts 15 amino acids. Only CDR3 DNA is held: 45 bases, read in frame from base 1. Recombination linked TRBV10-1 to TRBJ2-1; the D gene is tentatively TRBD1 or TRBD2, each matching 6 bases. The receptor's source is a woman younger than 45 with Graves' hyperthyroidism that later progressed to Graves' ophthalmopathy. The sample consisted of blood. The CDR3 region: CASSEYGGARGEQFF. The sequence in DNA is TGCGCCAGCAGTGAGTACGGGGGCGCGCGGGGCGAGCAGTTCTTC.